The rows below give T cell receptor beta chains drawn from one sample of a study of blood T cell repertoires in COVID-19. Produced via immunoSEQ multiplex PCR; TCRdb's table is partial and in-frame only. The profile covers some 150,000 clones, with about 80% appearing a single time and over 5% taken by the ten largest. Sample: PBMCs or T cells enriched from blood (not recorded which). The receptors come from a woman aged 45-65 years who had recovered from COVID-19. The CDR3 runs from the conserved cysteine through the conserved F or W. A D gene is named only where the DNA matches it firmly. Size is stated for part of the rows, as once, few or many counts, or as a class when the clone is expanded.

CDR3aa: CASSRIDRGQSSGANVLTF; CDR3nt: TGTGCCAGCAGCAGAATCGACAGGGGACAGAGCTCTGGGGCCAACGTCCTGACTTTC; abundance: .; j_gene: TRBJ2-6; d_gene: TRBD1; v_gene: TRBV11-2
CDR3aa: CATSDLTGGDTGELFF; CDR3nt: TGTGCCACCAGTGATTTAACAGGGGGTGACACCGGGGAGCTGTTTTTT; abundance: .; j_gene: TRBJ2-2; d_gene: TRBD1; v_gene: TRBV24-1
CDR3aa: CASSVGSLNEQFF; CDR3nt: TGTGCCAGCAGCGTAGGTAGTCTCAATGAGCAGTTCTTC; abundance: .; j_gene: TRBJ2-1; d_gene: .; v_gene: TRBV9
CDR3aa: CASSSGLAGADEQFF; CDR3nt: TGCGCCAGCAGCAGCGGACTAGCGGGGGCGGATGAGCAGTTCTTC; abundance: .; j_gene: TRBJ2-1; d_gene: TRBD2; v_gene: TRBV5-1
CDR3aa: CASSLAGAGVHEQYF; CDR3nt: TGTGCCAGCAGCTTGGCCGGGGCAGGGGTCCACGAGCAGTACTTC; abundance: .; j_gene: TRBJ2-7; d_gene: .; v_gene: TRBV5-4
CDR3aa: CASSLVVQPQHF; CDR3nt: TGTGCCAGCAGTTTAGTCGTTCAGCCCCAGCATTTT; abundance: .; j_gene: TRBJ1-5; d_gene: .; v_gene: TRBV28
CDR3aa: CASSLMASGGYNEQFF; CDR3nt: TGTGCCAGCAGCTTAATGGCTAGCGGGGGTTACAATGAGCAGTTCTTC; abundance: .; j_gene: TRBJ2-1; d_gene: TRBD2; v_gene: TRBV7-3
CDR3aa: CASSFAGRGSGTEAFF; CDR3nt: TGTGCCAGCAGCTTCGCGGGTAGGGGGAGTGGCACTGAAGCTTTCTTT; abundance: few; j_gene: TRBJ1-1; d_gene: .; v_gene: TRBV5-6
CDR3aa: CASSVAPAGDQPQHF; CDR3nt: TGTGCCAGCAGCGTAGCCCCAGCAGGCGATCAGCCCCAGCATTTT; abundance: .; j_gene: TRBJ1-5; d_gene: .; v_gene: TRBV9
CDR3aa: CSASTGGWYNEQFF; CDR3nt: TGCAGTGCTAGTACAGGGGGCTGGTACAATGAGCAGTTCTTC; abundance: few; j_gene: TRBJ2-1; d_gene: TRBD1; v_gene: TRBV20-1
CDR3aa: CASSKEQRWAYEQYF; CDR3nt: TGTGCCAGCAGCAAAGAGCAGCGGTGGGCCTACGAGCAGTACTTC; abundance: .; j_gene: TRBJ2-7; d_gene: .; v_gene: TRBV21-1
CDR3aa: CASSWSAGGAEAFF; CDR3nt: TGCGCCAGCAGCTGGTCCGCGGGAGGCGCTGAAGCTTTCTTT; abundance: .; j_gene: TRBJ1-1; d_gene: .; v_gene: TRBV5-1
CDR3aa: CASSIVGNTEAFF; CDR3nt: TGTGCCAGCAGTATAGTCGGGAACACTGAAGCTTTCTTT; abundance: .; j_gene: TRBJ1-1; d_gene: .; v_gene: TRBV12-3/TRBV12-4
CDR3aa: CATSREDQAQETQYF; CDR3nt: TGTGCCACCAGCAGAGAAGACCAGGCTCAAGAGACCCAGTACTTC; abundance: .; j_gene: TRBJ2-5; d_gene: .; v_gene: TRBV15
CDR3aa: CASSLTPNSNTEAFF; CDR3nt: TGTGCCAGCAGTCTCACCCCCAACTCGAACACTGAAGCTTTCTTT; abundance: .; j_gene: TRBJ1-1; d_gene: .; v_gene: TRBV28
CDR3aa: CASSARVNYGYTF; CDR3nt: TGTGCCAGCAGTGCCAGGGTTAACTATGGCTACACCTTC; abundance: .; j_gene: TRBJ1-2; d_gene: .; v_gene: TRBV2
CDR3aa: CASSEALTASRQPQHF; CDR3nt: TGTGCCAGCAGTGAAGCGCTGACCGCGAGCAGGCAGCCCCAGCATTTT; abundance: .; j_gene: TRBJ1-5; d_gene: .; v_gene: TRBV6-1
CDR3aa: CASSLGGRSNEKLFF; CDR3nt: TGCGCCAGCAGCTTGGGGGGGAGGTCTAATGAAAAACTGTTTTTT; abundance: .; j_gene: TRBJ1-4; d_gene: .; v_gene: TRBV5-1
CDR3aa: CARGAGQGADGYTF; CDR3nt: TGTGCCCGGGGAGCGGGACAGGGGGCCGATGGCTACACCTTC; abundance: .; j_gene: TRBJ1-2; d_gene: TRBD1; v_gene: TRBV30
CDR3aa: CASSSGLAGVTDTQYF; CDR3nt: TGTGCCAGCAGCTCCGGACTAGCGGGGGTCACAGATACGCAGTATTTT; abundance: .; j_gene: TRBJ2-3; d_gene: TRBD2; v_gene: TRBV5-4
CDR3aa: CASRSVGQGAGGYTF; CDR3nt: TGTGCCAGTCGCTCAGTCGGACAGGGGGCGGGAGGCTACACCTTC; abundance: .; j_gene: TRBJ1-2; d_gene: TRBD1; v_gene: TRBV7-8
CDR3aa: CASSYGHNFLFF; CDR3nt: TGTGCCAGCAGCTATGGACATAACTTTCTGTTTTTT; abundance: .; j_gene: TRBJ1-4; d_gene: .; v_gene: TRBV3-1/TRBV3-2
CDR3aa: CASSEWRVREQFF; CDR3nt: TGTGCCAGCAGTGAATGGAGAGTTCGCGAGCAGTTCTTC; abundance: .; j_gene: TRBJ2-1; d_gene: .; v_gene: TRBV25-1
CDR3aa: CATGEVSYNEQFF; CDR3nt: TGTGCCACCGGGGAGGTCTCCTACAATGAGCAGTTCTTC; abundance: .; j_gene: TRBJ2-1; d_gene: .; v_gene: TRBV27
CDR3aa: CASSRDRNNSPLHF; CDR3nt: TGTGCCAGCAGTAGGGACAGGAATAATTCACCCCTCCACTTT; abundance: few; j_gene: TRBJ1-6; d_gene: TRBD1; v_gene: TRBV27
CDR3aa: CASSELPGQLNTEAFF; CDR3nt: TGTGCCAGCAGCGAACTACCGGGACAACTGAACACTGAAGCTTTCTTT; abundance: .; j_gene: TRBJ1-1; d_gene: .; v_gene: TRBV7-9
CDR3aa: CASSLQGVAGKLFF; CDR3nt: TGTGCCAGCAGCTTGCAGGGGGTGGCGGGAAAACTGTTTTTT; abundance: few; j_gene: TRBJ1-4; d_gene: TRBD1; v_gene: TRBV14
CDR3aa: CASSSRTGSEAFF; CDR3nt: TGTGCCAGCAGTTCTCGGACAGGGTCTGAAGCTTTCTTT; abundance: .; j_gene: TRBJ1-1; d_gene: TRBD1; v_gene: TRBV12-3/TRBV12-4
CDR3aa: CASSGTGVQETQYF; CDR3nt: TGTGCCAGCAGTGGAACAGGGGTGCAAGAGACCCAGTACTTC; abundance: .; j_gene: TRBJ2-5; d_gene: TRBD1; v_gene: TRBV2
CDR3aa: CASSEGTSGGATDTQYF; CDR3nt: TGTGCCAGCAGTGAGGGGACTAGCGGGGGGGCCACAGATACGCAGTATTTT; abundance: .; j_gene: TRBJ2-3; d_gene: TRBD2; v_gene: TRBV6-4